This T cell receptor beta chain was sequenced for a study of shared clonotypes between healthy human individuals. With respect to this clone: Its antigen is unidentified.

Germline CDR1 reads MDHEN; CDR2 reads SYDVKM. The trim removed 4 bases at V and 2 bases at J, leaving 5 bases unmatched. This CDR3 contains 14 residues. Everyone who donated was a Caucasian adult who lived in Nashville, Tennessee. Sorted-subset replicate PCRs used about 200 ng DNA, approximately 33,000 T cell genomes. Repertoires were generated with immunoSEQ multiplex PCR, while TCRdb's copy carries only in-frame clones and drops some. This table has approximately 530,000 clones, roughly 95% appearing once. General observations from the study: Naive subsets typically showed greater estimated richness than memory subsets.

The origin of this receptor is a woman in her 30s in good health. The J gene is TRBJ2-7, the V gene TRBV28; 7 nucleotides match TRBD2. The sample was naive CD4+ T cells sorted from blood. The sample's subset: CD45RA+ positively selected. The CDR3: CASSSGGSTYEQYF. In nucleotides, the CDR3 is TGTGCCAGCAGTTCTGGCGGGAGTACCTACGAGCAGTACTTC.